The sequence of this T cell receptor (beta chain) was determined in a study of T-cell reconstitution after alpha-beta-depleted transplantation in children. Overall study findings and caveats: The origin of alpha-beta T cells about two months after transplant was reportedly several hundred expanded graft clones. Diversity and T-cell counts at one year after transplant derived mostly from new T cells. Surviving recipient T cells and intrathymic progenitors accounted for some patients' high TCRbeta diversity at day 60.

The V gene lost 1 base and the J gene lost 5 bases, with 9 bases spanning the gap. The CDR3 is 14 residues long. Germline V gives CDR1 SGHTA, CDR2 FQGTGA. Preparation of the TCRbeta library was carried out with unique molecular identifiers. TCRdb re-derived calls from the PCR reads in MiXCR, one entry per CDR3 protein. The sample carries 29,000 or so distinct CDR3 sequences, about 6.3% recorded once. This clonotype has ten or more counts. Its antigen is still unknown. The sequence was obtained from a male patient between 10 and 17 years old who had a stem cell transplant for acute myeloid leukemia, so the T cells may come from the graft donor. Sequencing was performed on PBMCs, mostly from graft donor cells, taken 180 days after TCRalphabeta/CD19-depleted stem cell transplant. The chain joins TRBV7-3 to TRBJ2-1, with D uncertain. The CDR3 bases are TGTGCCAGCAGCTTAATACCGGCAAACAATGAGCAGTTCTTC. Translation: CASSLIPANNEQFF.